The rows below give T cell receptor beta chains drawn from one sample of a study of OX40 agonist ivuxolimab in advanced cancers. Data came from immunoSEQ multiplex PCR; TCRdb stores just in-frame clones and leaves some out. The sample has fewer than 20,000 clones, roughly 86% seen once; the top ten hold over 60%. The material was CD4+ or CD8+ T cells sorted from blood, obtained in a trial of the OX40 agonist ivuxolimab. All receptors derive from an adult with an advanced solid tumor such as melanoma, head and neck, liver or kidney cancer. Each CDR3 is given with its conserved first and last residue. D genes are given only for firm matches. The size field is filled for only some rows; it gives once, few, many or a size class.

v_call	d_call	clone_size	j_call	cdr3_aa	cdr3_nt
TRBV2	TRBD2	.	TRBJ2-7	CASTRTSGAYEQYF	TGTGCCAGCACTCGGACTAGCGGGGCCTACGAGCAGTACTTC
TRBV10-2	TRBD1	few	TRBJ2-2	CASRGQVTNTGELFF	TGCGCCAGCAGAGGACAGGTGACGAACACCGGGGAGCTGTTTTTT
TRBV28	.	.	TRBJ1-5	CASSLGGLSNQPQHF	TGTGCCAGCAGTTTAGGGGGCCTTAGCAATCAGCCCCAGCATTTT
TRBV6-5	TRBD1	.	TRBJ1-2	CATSTRDRGLDGYTF	TGTGCCACCTCGACCCGGGACAGGGGGCTGGATGGCTACACCTTC
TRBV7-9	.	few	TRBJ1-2	CASSRGPQGGYTF	TGTGCCAGCAGCCGCGGCCCTCAGGGTGGCTACACCTTC
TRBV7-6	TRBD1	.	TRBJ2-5	CASSYDFPGQGGGETQYF	TGTGCCAGCAGCTACGATTTTCCCGGACAGGGTGGAGGAGAGACCCAGTACTTC
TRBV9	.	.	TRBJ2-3	CASSLIGSLTDTQYF	TGTGCCAGCAGCCTGATCGGGAGTCTAACAGATACGCAGTATTTT
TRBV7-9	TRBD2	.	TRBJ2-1	CASSPIGRAGEQFF	TGTGCCAGCAGCCCGATCGGGAGGGCCGGTGAGCAGTTCTTC
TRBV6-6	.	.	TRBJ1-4	CASILHPTDEKLFF	TGTGCCAGCATCTTACACCCGACGGACGAAAAACTGTTTTTT
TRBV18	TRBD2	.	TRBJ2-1	CASSRGSSYNEQFF	TGTGCCAGCTCACGCGGGAGTTCCTACAATGAGCAGTTCTTC
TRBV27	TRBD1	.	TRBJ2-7	CASSLSSGTGLYEQYF	TGTGCCAGCAGTTTATCCTCCGGGACAGGGCTCTACGAGCAGTACTTC
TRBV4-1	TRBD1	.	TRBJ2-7	CASSPRDRGSYEQYF	TGCGCCAGCAGCCCCCGGGACAGGGGATCCTACGAGCAGTACTTC
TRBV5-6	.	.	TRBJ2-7	CASSLGVHEQYF	TGTGCCAGCAGCTTGGGAGTTCACGAGCAGTACTTC
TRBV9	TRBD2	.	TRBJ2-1	CASSVYLGREGPNEQFF	TGTGCCAGCAGCGTATACCTAGGGCGGGAGGGCCCGAATGAGCAGTTCTTC
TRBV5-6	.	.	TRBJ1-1	CASSLNGEAFF	TGTGCCAGCAGCTTGAATGGTGAAGCTTTCTTT